Sequencing of this T cell receptor beta chain was carried out in a study of CD8+CD57+ T cells in acquired aplastic anemia. Looking at the study overall: Recorded DNA amounts for sorted CD4+ and CD8+ cells had an average of 3.2 ug.

J lost 4 bases, V lost 6 bases, and 16 bases had no gene match. Germline V lookup: CDR1 SNHLY, CDR2 FYNNEI. CDR3 length equals 17 residues. It was genomic DNA that served as the template for profiling TCR beta VDJ and CDR3. MiXCR, run by TCRdb on the reads, gives a single entry per CDR3 protein. Here the sample spans fewer than 250,000 distinct CDR3 sequences, approximately 45% being singletons. As concerns this clonotype: Since no conserved phenylalanine or tryptophan closes the CDR3, a read error is the likely cause.

Sequencing involved patients with CD8+CD57+ cell expansion previously shown by flow cytometry. This receptor was taken from a human donor with aplastic anemia. The sequenced material came from sorted CD4+, CD8+, or CD8+CD57+ T cells (not recorded which) from PBMCs. The chain has TRBV2 and TRBJ2-7, with TRBD2 matching 9 bases. Here the CDR3 reads CASSATRGLALGYEQYS. The CDR3 region has the DNA TGTGCCAGCAGCGCTACCAGGGGACTAGCTCTCGGATACGAGCAGTACTCC.